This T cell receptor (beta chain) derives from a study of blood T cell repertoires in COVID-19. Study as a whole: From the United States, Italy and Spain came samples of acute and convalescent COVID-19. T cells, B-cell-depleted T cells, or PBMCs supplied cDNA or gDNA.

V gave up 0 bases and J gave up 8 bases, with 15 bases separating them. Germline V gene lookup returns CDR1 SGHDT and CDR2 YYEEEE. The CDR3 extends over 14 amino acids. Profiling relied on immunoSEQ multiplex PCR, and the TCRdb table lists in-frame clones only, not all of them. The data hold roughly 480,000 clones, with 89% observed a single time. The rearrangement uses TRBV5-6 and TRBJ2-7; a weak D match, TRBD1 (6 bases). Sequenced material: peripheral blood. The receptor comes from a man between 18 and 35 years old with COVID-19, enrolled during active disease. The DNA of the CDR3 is TGTGCCAGCAGCTTGGTAGCCGCAGGGGCCCAGCAGTACTTC. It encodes CASSLVAAGAQQYF.